These T cell receptor beta chains were read from a single sample in a study of T cells in Graves' hyperthyroidism and ophthalmopathy. A single record per CDR3 protein comes from TCRdb applying MiXCR to the multiplex PCR reads. The sample lists fewer than 350,000 distinct CDR3 sequences; around a sixth were seen once. The sequenced sample was blood. These receptor sequences come from a woman aged 40 to 50 with Graves' ophthalmopathy. CDR3s include the opening cysteine and the closing phenylalanine or tryptophan. D genes are given only for firm matches. Only part of the rows carry a size: once, few, many, or a class if the clone is expanded.

V gene,clone size,D gene,J gene,CDR3 length,CDR3 protein,CDR3 DNA
TRBV28,many,NA,TRBJ2-5,14,CASSLLGERETQYF,TGTGCCAGCAGTTTATTGGGGGAGCGGGAGACCCAGTACTTC
TRBV12-3/TRBV12-4,many,NA,TRBJ2-7,12,CASSETAYEQYF,TGTGCCAGCAGCGAGACAGCCTACGAGCAGTACTTC
TRBV3-1,once,TRBD2,TRBJ2-2,15,CASSQSSGNTGELFF,TGTGCCAGCAGCCAATCTAGCGGGAACACCGGGGAGCTGTTTTTT
TRBV4-1,many,NA,TRBJ2-7,16,CASSQEWSGLSYEQYF,TGCGCCAGCAGCCAAGAATGGAGCGGACTCTCCTACGAGCAGTACTTC
TRBV28,many,NA,TRBJ2-1,14,CASDGRNLYNEQFF,TGTGCCAGTGATGGACGGAACCTATACAATGAGCAGTTCTTC
TRBV2,many,TRBD1,TRBJ2-7,14,CASSVETGPYEQYF,TGTGCCAGCAGTGTCGAGACAGGGCCCTACGAGCAGTACTTC
TRBV29-1,many,TRBD1,TRBJ1-2,12,CSVRRTGYGYTF,TGCAGCGTTCGTAGGACAGGCTATGGCTACACCTTC
TRBV24-1,many,TRBD2,TRBJ2-2,19,CATSGVPGLAEQNTGELFF,TGTGCCACCAGTGGCGTCCCGGGACTAGCGGAGCAGAACACCGGGGAGCTGTTTTTT
TRBV7-9,many,NA,TRBJ1-5,12,CASSLDYQPQHF,TGTGCCAGCAGCTTAGATTATCAGCCCCAGCATTTT
TRBV14,many,TRBD1,TRBJ2-7,11,CASSPGTVQYF,TGTGCCAGCAGCCCCGGGACAGTACAGTACTTC
TRBV30,NA,NA,TRBJ1-1,13,CAWTGTMNTEAFF,TGTGCCTGGACAGGGACCATGAACACTGAAGCTTTCTTT
TRBV28,many,NA,TRBJ1-5,16,CASSHWGRDSNQPQHF,TGTGCCAGCAGCCATTGGGGCAGGGACAGCAATCAGCCCCAGCATTTT
TRBV3-1,many,NA,TRBJ2-7,14,CASSHSGSSYEQYF,TGTGCCAGCAGCCATAGCGGAAGCTCCTACGAGCAGTACTTC
TRBV20-1,many,TRBD2,TRBJ2-1,15,CSADINSIAGSEQFF,TGCAGTGCCGACATAAATTCAATAGCGGGAAGTGAGCAGTTCTTC
TRBV6-1,few,NA,TRBJ1-3,15,CASSEWGGFGNTIYF,TGTGCCAGCAGTGAATGGGGGGGGTTTGGAAACACCATATATTTT
TRBV6-1,many,NA,TRBJ1-5,14,CASSEGRSYQPQHF,TGTGCCAGCAGTGAGGGGAGGTCCTATCAGCCCCAGCATTTT
TRBV29-1,NA,NA,TRBJ2-4,13,CSVRGQGPNIQYF,TGCAGCGTTCGGGGGCAAGGACCAAACATTCAGTACTTC
TRBV12-3/TRBV12-4,many,NA,TRBJ1-5,14,CASSLTGGGQPQHF,TGTGCCAGCAGCCTCACTGGGGGAGGTCAGCCCCAGCATTTT
TRBV20-1,many,TRBD1,TRBJ1-2,13,CSARERGQNGYTF,TGCAGTGCTAGAGAGAGGGGGCAGAATGGCTACACCTTC
TRBV20-1,many,NA,TRBJ2-7,16,CSARDDVAGYPYEQYF,TGCAGTGCTAGAGATGACGTCGCGGGCTATCCCTACGAGCAGTACTTC
TRBV10-2,many,NA,TRBJ2-7,13,CASSAADPYEQYF,TGCGCCAGCAGTGCGGCAGATCCTTACGAGCAGTACTTC
TRBV19,many,TRBD1,TRBJ1-2,15,CASSLYRDRVNGYTF,TGTGCCAGTAGTTTATACCGGGACAGGGTTAATGGCTACACCTTC
TRBV13,many,NA,TRBJ1-5,15,CASSLGTTAGEPQHF,TGTGCCAGCAGCTTAGGAACGACAGCCGGGGAGCCCCAGCATTTT
TRBV6-1,NA,NA,TRBJ1-2,14,CASSEVGGGYGYTF,TGTGCCAGCAGTGAGGTTGGAGGGGGCTATGGCTACACCTTC
TRBV20-1,many,TRBD2,TRBJ2-7,20,CSASRSLMASGNPLSYEQYF,TGCAGTGCTAGTCGATCGCTAATGGCTAGCGGGAACCCTCTCTCCTACGAGCAGTACTTC
TRBV28,many,TRBD1,TRBJ2-3,15,CASSLGDRDTDTQYF,TGTGCCAGCAGTTTAGGGGACAGGGACACAGATACGCAGTATTTT
TRBV6-1,NA,NA,TRBJ1-1,13,CASRRTGAAEAFF,TGTGCCAGCAGGCGTACGGGGGCGGCGGAAGCTTTCTTT
TRBV12-5,many,NA,TRBJ2-2,18,CASGLPIRDLPNTGELFF,TGTGCTAGTGGTTTGCCAATCAGAGACCTCCCTAACACCGGGGAGCTGTTTTTT
TRBV9,many,TRBD2,TRBJ2-5,13,CASSRGGMETQYF,TGTGCCAGCAGCCGCGGGGGGATGGAGACCCAGTACTTC
TRBV2,many,TRBD1,TRBJ1-5,14,CASTIDRGGQPQHF,TGTGCCAGCACGATCGACAGGGGAGGACAGCCCCAGCATTTT
TRBV30,few,TRBD1,TRBJ2-7,13,CAWSGTGGPRQYF,TGTGCCTGGTCCGGGACAGGGGGCCCGAGACAGTACTTC
TRBV6-1,NA,TRBD1,TRBJ2-7,15,CASRQIGTGAYEQYF,TGTGCCAGCAGGCAGATTGGGACAGGGGCCTACGAGCAGTACTTC
TRBV24-1,many,NA,TRBJ1-1,11,CATRDTGEAFF,TGTGCCACCAGGGATACAGGAGAAGCTTTCTTT
TRBV5-4,NA,NA,TRBJ2-2,14,CASSLTDPETELFF,TGTGCCAGCAGCCTAACCGATCCGGAGACTGAGCTGTTTTTT
TRBV7-8,few,TRBD2,TRBJ2-2,16,CASSFNSGRPPGELFF,TGTGCCAGCAGCTTTAATAGCGGGAGACCCCCCGGGGAGCTGTTTTTT
TRBV28,many,TRBD2,TRBJ2-7,15,CASRGLGAGSYEQYF,TGTGCCAGCAGGGGGCTGGGAGCGGGGTCCTACGAGCAGTACTTC
TRBV27,many,TRBD1,TRBJ1-1,17,CASSLSRTGGDYTEAFF,TGTGCCAGCAGTTTATCTCGGACAGGGGGGGATTACACTGAAGCTTTCTTT
TRBV3-1,NA,NA,TRBJ2-7,13,CASSAGRVAEQYF,TGTGCCAGCAGCGCGGGAAGGGTGGCCGAGCAGTACTTC
TRBV10-3,many,TRBD1,TRBJ1-5,15,CAISEQAGGDQPQHF,TGTGCCATCAGTGAGCAGGCAGGGGGGGATCAGCCCCAGCATTTT
TRBV2,many,NA,TRBJ1-1,12,CASRALNTEAFF,TGTGCCAGCAGGGCATTGAACACTGAAGCTTTCTTT
TRBV2,NA,NA,TRBJ2-4,14,CASSDMRAKNIQYF,TGTGCCAGCAGTGACATGAGAGCCAAAAACATTCAGTACTTC
TRBV6-1,NA,TRBD1,TRBJ1-5,13,CASRTGVEQPQHF,TGTGCCAGCAGAACAGGGGTGGAACAGCCCCAGCATTTT
TRBV12-3/TRBV12-4,NA,NA,TRBJ2-5,13,CASGQVARETQYF,TGTGCCAGCGGGCAGGTGGCCCGGGAGACCCAGTACTTC
TRBV10-3,many,TRBD1,TRBJ1-1,15,CAIRASTGGNTEAFF,TGTGCCATCAGGGCCTCGACAGGGGGGAACACTGAAGCTTTCTTT
TRBV28,NA,NA,TRBJ1-5,16,CASSLGSPAGNQPQHF,TGTGCCAGCAGTTTGGGATCACCCGCCGGCAATCAGCCCCAGCATTTT
TRBV7-6,many,TRBD2,TRBJ2-2,18,CASSLGVAGVTDTGELFF,TGTGCCAGCAGCCTGGGGGTAGCGGGAGTCACGGACACCGGGGAGCTGTTTTTT
TRBV28,few,NA,TRBJ2-5,14,CASSLFVGGETQYF,TGTGCCAGCAGTTTATTTGTGGGGGGAGAGACCCAGTACTTC
TRBV6-5,many,NA,TRBJ1-2,13,CASSYSEGSGYTF,TGTGCCAGCAGTTACTCGGAGGGAAGTGGCTACACCTTC
TRBV12-3/TRBV12-4,many,TRBD1,TRBJ2-2,18,CASRMDGQGALRTGELFF,TGTGCCAGCAGGATGGATGGACAGGGGGCCCTCAGGACCGGGGAGCTGTTTTTT
TRBV12-3/TRBV12-4,NA,NA,TRBJ1-1,16,CASSLFQGLGNTEAFF,TGTGCCAGCAGTTTGTTCCAGGGGTTAGGGAACACTGAAGCTTTCTTT
TRBV5-1,many,NA,TRBJ2-5,16,CASSTNIGAGSSTQYF,TGCGCCAGCAGCACAAACATCGGGGCAGGGTCATCGACCCAGTACTTC
TRBV7-9,few,NA,TRBJ2-7,11,CASSARSEQYF,TGTGCCAGCAGCGCCAGGAGCGAGCAGTACTTC
TRBV24-1,NA,NA,TRBJ1-2,15,CATSDSSSGSGGYTF,TGTGCCACCAGTGATTCATCTTCAGGATCGGGAGGCTACACCTTC
TRBV27,many,NA,TRBJ2-5,18,CASSSQGRSGALQETQYF,TGTGCCAGCAGTTCACAGGGTCGCTCGGGGGCTCTCCAAGAGACCCAGTACTTC